This entry lists 3 T cell receptor beta chains sequenced from one sample in a study of CD8 T cells in Susac syndrome (dated by TCRdb to the late 2010s). The library came from the immunoSEQ multiplex PCR assay. RNA was extracted using the RNeasy kit, and roughly 0.5 to 1 ug of the RNA was reverse transcribed with random hexamers. In TCRdb, the public reads were trimmed at Q25 with fastp and aligned with MiXCR, with productive beta chains retained. All rows with the same CDR3 protein become a single entry with the most common DNA and genes. The sample table contains more than 150,000 distinct CDR3 sequences; only one count was recorded for roughly 95% of them. The top ten hold 0.16% of the sample. The sequencing sample was made of CD4+ T cells from PBMCs. The source is a human donor with Susac syndrome.

V gene TRBV20-1 combines with J gene TRBJ2-5, with a weak D call TRBD2 (6 bases). Trimming left V 3 bases short and J 1 base short, with 9 bases between. The length of the CDR3 is 13 residues. Germline values: CDR1 DFQATT, CDR2 SNEGSKA (reference sequence). CDR3 in DNA: TGCAGTGCTAGGGGACTGATCCAAGAGACCCAGTACTTC. This gives the protein CSARGLIQETQYF.

This clonotype was counted a single time. The chain couples TRBV12-3 or TRBV12-4 to TRBJ2-7; 10 bases are a match to TRBD1. The CDR3 is made up of 14 amino acids. V lost 5 bases and J lost 6; bases outside the gene matches: 7. The CDR3 DNA follows: TGTGCCAGCAGTCCCCGGGACAGGGGAGTCGAGCAGTACTTC. It yields the protein CASSPRDRGVEQYF.

The chain employs TRBV4-2 and TRBJ2-5, with D possibly TRBD2 on 7 matching bases. Trimming pared 2 bases from V and 1 base from J, leaving 11 bases between. This CDR3 has 15 amino acids. CDR1 and CDR2 (germline): LGHNA, YNFKEQ. This CDR3 reads CASSQSRGAQETQYF. The CDR3 bases are TGTGCCAGCAGCCAATCCCGGGGGGCCCAAGAGACCCAGTACTTC.